The 31 T cell receptor beta chains in this list originate from one sample, sequenced in a study of blood T cell repertoires in COVID-19. The assay was immunoSEQ multiplex PCR, and TCRdb's table has in-frame clones only and misses some. The data hold around 190,000 clones, with roughly 80% observed a single time. The sequenced sample was peripheral blood. Source of these receptors: a woman in her forties or fifties with acute or convalescent COVID-19.

The rearrangement uses TRBV5-1 and TRBJ2-3, with D maybe TRBD1 (6 bases). From germline, CDR1 is SGHRS and CDR2 YFSETQ. This CDR3 region has 13 residues. The V end was cut by 8 bases, the J end by 2 bases, with 12 bases between. The CDR3 here is CASTTGYTDTQYF. DNA for the CDR3: TGCGCCAGTACGACAGGATACACAGATACGCAGTATTTT.

The chain uses TRBV11-2 and TRBJ2-7, with TRBD2 as a possible D gene (5 bases). Germline V gives CDR1 SGHAT, CDR2 FQNNGV. Trimming shortened V by 3 bases and J by 3 bases, and 15 bases separated the two germline ends. The CDR3 runs 15 residues. The CDR3 loop is CASSLGTRSGYEQYF. CDR3 coding DNA: TGTGCCAGCAGCTTGGGTACTAGATCGGGCTACGAGCAGTACTTC. The full variable domain, its missing parts supplied by reference TRBV11-2 and TRBJ2-7, is EAGVAQSPRYKIIEKRQSVAFWCNPISGHATLYWYQQILGQGPKLLIQFQNNGVVDDSQLPKDRFSAERLKGVDSTLKIQPAKLEDSAVYLCASSLGTRSGYEQYFGPGTRLTVT.

The CDR3, as DNA: TGTGCCAGCAGTCCCCCGGTGATAGTCTCTGGGGCCAACGTCCTGACTTTC. This gives the protein CASSPPVIVSGANVLTF. V usage is TRBV6-6 and J usage is TRBJ2-6; D unclear. The V end lost 5 bases, the J end lost 0 bases, and 14 bases lay between the germline ends. Germline-derived CDR1 and CDR2 are MNHNY and SVGAGI (reference sequence). The CDR3 covers 17 residues.

The rearrangement joins TRBV7-2 to TRBJ2-2; 12 nucleotides match TRBD1. The CDR3 runs 15 residues. Germline V gives CDR1 SGHTA, CDR2 FQGNSA. Trimming cost V 5 bases and J 8 bases; bases outside gene matches: 6. This CDR3 is CASSLGTGGAGELFF. DNA of the CDR3: TGTGCCAGCAGCCTCGGGACAGGGGGCGCGGGGGAGCTGTTTTTT.

The genes are TRBV9 and TRBJ2-1; the match to TRBD2 covers 9 bases. V shed 3 bases and J 3 bases; nucleotides not matched to a gene: 10. The CDR3 length is 17 residues. Germline V lookup: CDR1 SGDLS, CDR2 YYNGEE. In DNA form, the CDR3 reads TGTGCCAGCAGCGAAATTAGCGGGGGAAGGGTCTACAATGAGCAGTTCTTC. This translates into CASSEISGGRVYNEQFF.

V gene TRBV15 combines with J gene TRBJ1-5; 9 bases agree with TRBD1. Germline CDR1 and CDR2: LNHNV and YYDKDF (reference sequence). The V gene end was trimmed by 1 base and the J gene end by 7 bases; junction bases not matched to a gene: 5. The CDR3 runs 15 residues. CDR3 nucleotides: TGTGCCACCAGCAGAGCTACAGGGGGCAGGCAGCCCCAGCATTTT. Protein sequence: CATSRATGGRQPQHF. Full variable domain (missing parts from reference TRBV15 and TRBJ1-5): DAMVIQNPRYQVTQFGKPVTLSCSQTLNHNVMYWYQQKSSQAPKLLFHYYDKDFNNEADTPDNFQSRRPNTSFCFLDIRSPGLGDTAMYLCATSRATGGRQPQHFGDGTRLSIL.

CDR3 nucleotide sequence: TGTGCCACCAGCAGAGCGGCGGGAGCAGGCGGGGAGCTGTTTTTT. This codes for CATSRAAGAGGELFF. The V and J genes are TRBV15 and TRBJ2-2, with 7 positions matching TRBD2. The germline V gene encodes CDR1 LNHNV and CDR2 YYDKDF (reference sequence). The CDR3 length is 15 residues. V lost 1 base and J lost 7; bases outside the gene matches: 6.

This clone was detected only a few times. The genes are TRBV27 and TRBJ2-3; TRBD2 matches 8 bases. Germline values: CDR1 MNHEY, CDR2 SMNVEV (reference sequence). The CDR3 sequence is 16 residues long. The junction had 12 bases not matched to a gene; V was cut back by 5 bases and J by 5 bases. The CDR3 nucleotides read TGTGCCAGCAGTCTAGGACTAGCCCGGATCGGAGATACGCAGTATTTT. Its translation: CASSLGLARIGDTQYF.

This clone was observed a handful of times. This rearrangement joins TRBV19 to TRBJ2-2; D is uncertain. CDR3 length: 16 amino acids. V lost 5 bases to trimming and J lost 1 base, with 14 bases between them. Looked up from germline, CDR1 is LNHDA and CDR2 is SQIVND (reference sequence). CDR3 in amino acids: CASSLRPPGNTGELFF. For the CDR3, the DNA is TGTGCCAGTAGTCTACGGCCCCCAGGGAACACCGGGGAGCTGTTTTTT.

The chain joins TRBV6-6 to TRBJ2-1; D not resolved. The germline CDR1 and CDR2 sequences are MNHNY and SVGAGI (reference sequence). V was trimmed by 8 bases and J by 1 base, leaving 9 bases between them. The CDR3 is 13 amino acids. CDR3 amino acids: CASVDRSYNEQFF. The CDR3 bases are TGTGCCAGCGTTGATCGGTCCTACAATGAGCAGTTCTTC.

V is TRBV6-5 and J is TRBJ1-2; the D gene is possibly TRBD1 (5 bases). Trimming removed 8 bases from V and 5 bases from J, with 21 bases in between. Germline V gives CDR1 MNHEY, CDR2 SVGAGI. The CDR3 loop spans 15 amino acids. The CDR3 loop reads CASSPPGRREYGYTF. CDR3 DNA sequence: TGTGCCAGCTCTCCCCCGGGACGCCGGGAGTATGGCTACACCTTC.

On this clone itself: Compared with germline, one end of the junction differs, possibly owing to a read error. This rearrangement joins TRBV20-1 to TRBJ2-2; possible D gene TRBD1, 7 bases. This CDR3 spans 11 amino acids. Germline CDR1 reads DFQATT; CDR2 reads SNEGSKA (reference sequence). CDR3 DNA sequence: TGCAGTGCCGAAGCCGACAGGGAGGTGTTTTTT. Translated, it gives CSAEADREVFF.

The chain recombines TRBV7-9 with TRBJ1-2; D is undetermined. The CDR3 spans 12 residues. Between the trimmed V and J ends, which lost 0 bases and 4 bases, there was a span of 3 bases. Germline CDR1 reads SEHNR; CDR2 reads FQNEAQ (reference sequence). The chain's CDR3 is CASSLAGYGYTF. The CDR3 DNA sequence: TGTGCCAGCAGCTTAGCCGGCTATGGCTACACCTTC.

This chain links TRBV18 with TRBJ1-1; D not certain. Germline V gives CDR1 KGHSH, CDR2 LQKENI. V lost 5 bases, J lost 0 bases, and 10 bases lay in between. The CDR3 runs to 14 residues. CDR3 loop: CASSLAYMNTEAFF. The CDR3, as DNA: TGTGCCAGCTCATTAGCCTATATGAACACTGAAGCTTTCTTT.

This clone was picked up a small number of times. This chain connects TRBV5-1 to TRBJ2-7, with 9 bases aligning to TRBD1. The CDR3 has 14 residues. V gave up 3 bases and J gave up 4 bases; unmatched junction bases: 5. Germline loops: CDR1 SGHRS, CDR2 YFSETQ. The CDR3 sequence is CASSWTGEKYEQYF. For the CDR3, the DNA is TGCGCCAGCAGCTGGACAGGGGAAAAGTACGAGCAGTACTTC.

J is TRBJ1-2 and V is TRBV30; TRBD1 aligns across 9 bases. The length of the CDR3 is 16 residues. V shed 5 bases and J 5 bases; nucleotides not matched to a gene: 15. Germline lookup yields CDR1 GTSNPN and CDR2 SVGIG (reference sequence). The CDR3 region has the DNA TGTGCCTGGTGGCCGCCACCGGGACAGGGACCATATGGCTACACCTTC. It specifies CAWWPPPGQGPYGYTF.

In this sample, this clone turned up once. V and J are TRBV6-1 and TRBJ1-5, with 7 bases lining up with TRBD1. The germline gives CDR1 MNHNS, CDR2 SASEGT. The CDR3 contains 14 residues. V lost 3 bases, J lost 6 bases, and 5 bases stayed unmatched. CDR3 coding DNA: TGTGCCAGCAGTGATCGAGGGGGCGGTCAGCCCCAGCATTTT. Translation gives CASSDRGGGQPQHF.

The count of this clone is one. This rearrangement joins TRBV28 to TRBJ2-5; D not certain. The CDR3 runs to 11 residues. Germline V gene sequence: CDR1 MDHEN, CDR2 SYDVKM. Trimming shortened V by 7 bases and J by 3 bases, and 6 bases separated the two germline ends. The CDR3 sequence: CASTAKETQYF. CDR3 in DNA: TGTGCCAGCACCGCGAAAGAGACCCAGTACTTC.

The rearrangement links TRBV15 to TRBJ1-4; tentative D call: TRBD1 (5 bases). V was shortened by 1 base and J by 8 bases, with 17 bases between the two germline ends. CDR3 size: 16 residues. Germline lookup yields CDR1 LNHNV and CDR2 YYDKDF (reference sequence). The CDR3 DNA is TGTGCCACCAGCAGAGCCAGGGACGGGGGAAAGGAAAAACTGTTTTTT. Translating gives CATSRARDGGKEKLFF.

The chain has TRBV6-5 and TRBJ1-6; TRBD1 matches at 7 bases. V trimming: 3 bases; J trimming: 7 bases; junction bases outside the gene matches: 6. There are 15 residues in the CDR3. CDR1 and CDR2 from the germline V gene are MNHEY and SVGAGI. The CDR3 is CASSYSGQVNSPLHF. The CDR3 bases are TGTGCCAGCAGTTATTCTGGACAGGTGAATTCACCCCTCCACTTT.

The chain employs TRBV30 and TRBJ1-2, with 10 nucleotides matching TRBD1. V was clipped by 1 base and J by 6 bases; unmatched bases: 2. Germline V gene lookup returns CDR1 GTSNPN and CDR2 SVGIG (reference sequence). The CDR3 spans 13 residues. The CDR3 region is CAWSGGQGNGYTF. CDR3 nucleotide sequence: TGTGCCTGGAGTGGGGGACAGGGGAATGGCTACACCTTC.

This rearrangement joins TRBV30 to TRBJ1-6; perhaps TRBD1 as D (6 bases). Looked up from germline, CDR1 is GTSNPN and CDR2 is SVGIG (reference sequence). V was clipped by 5 bases and J by 6 bases, with 11 bases between them. This CDR3 comprises 13 residues. The CDR3 sequence is CAWQTGTNSPLHF. The CDR3 bases are TGTGCCTGGCAAACAGGGACTAATTCACCCCTCCACTTT.

The rearrangement links TRBV28 to TRBJ1-5; no firm D call. V lost 10 bases, J lost 2 bases, and 12 bases lay in between. Germline V gene lookup returns CDR1 MDHEN and CDR2 SYDVKM. The CDR3 is 13 residues long. DNA for the CDR3: TGTGCCACCTCACAACAGCGCAATCAGCCCCAGCATTTT. Protein product: CATSQQRNQPQHF.

A single count supports this clone. The chain recombines TRBV28 with TRBJ2-2, with 13 bases fitting TRBD2. From germline, CDR1 is MDHEN and CDR2 SYDVKM. This CDR3 contains 18 residues. The V and J ends lost 4 bases and 4 bases, in that order; junction bases with no gene match: 9. CDR3 protein: CASSSGTSGVKVTGELFF. The CDR3 DNA is TGTGCCAGCAGTTCCGGGACTAGCGGGGTAAAGGTCACCGGGGAGCTGTTTTTT.

In this sample, this clone turned up a few times. The genes are TRBV5-5 and TRBJ2-7, with 11 bases aligning to TRBD1. The length of the CDR3 is 15 residues. With V trimmed by 6 bases and J by 2 bases, 7 bases remained unmatched. Looked up from germline, CDR1 is SGHKS and CDR2 is YYEKEE (reference sequence). The CDR3 loop reads CASTSPGQGAYEQYF. For the CDR3, the DNA is TGTGCCAGCACCTCCCCGGGACAGGGGGCCTACGAGCAGTACTTC.

The V and J genes are TRBV5-4 and TRBJ2-7; 8 positions match TRBD1. Germline V gives CDR1 SGHNT, CDR2 YYREEE (reference sequence). Trimming removed 4 bases from V and 3 bases from J; junction bases left unmatched: 9. The CDR3 covers 15 residues. CDR3 in amino acids: CASSPSPGQDYEQYF. As DNA, the CDR3 is TGTGCCAGCAGCCCCTCTCCGGGACAGGACTACGAGCAGTACTTC.

The J gene is TRBJ2-7, the V gene TRBV7-2, with 9 bases that match TRBD1. The CDR3 is made up of 15 amino acids. V shed 3 bases and J 5 bases; nucleotides not matched to a gene: 8. The germline V gene encodes CDR1 SGHTA and CDR2 FQGNSA. The CDR3 DNA reads TGTGCCAGCAGCTTGGGGGGACAGGGAAAGAACGAGCAGTACTTC. It codes for CASSLGGQGKNEQYF.

The V gene is TRBV3-1 (or the pseudogene TRBV3-2), the J gene TRBJ1-6, with D perhaps TRBD1 (5 bases). This CDR3 has 17 amino acids. Germline CDR1 and CDR2: LGHDT and YNNKEL (reference sequence). V dropped 5 bases and J dropped 8 bases, with 22 bases sitting between them. CDR3 loop: CASSSRRTLYRDSPLHF. CDR3 sequence (DNA): TGTGCCAGCAGCTCCCGACGGACACTCTATCGTGATTCACCCCTCCACTTT.

The CDR3 sequence: CASPGPRGPTYEQYF. The CDR3 DNA reads TGCGCCAGCCCTGGCCCCCGCGGGCCCACCTACGAGCAGTACTTC. V is TRBV23-1 and J is TRBJ2-7, with D tentatively TRBD2 (5 bases). TRBV23-1 is given ORF status, its function remaining uncertain. This CDR3 is 15 amino acids long. Trimming removed 8 bases at V and 2 bases at J, with 19 bases between.

The CDR3 loop is CASSIGHLRNTEAFF. CDR3 coding DNA: TGTGCCAGTAGTATTGGGCACCTTCGGAACACTGAAGCTTTCTTT. V usage is TRBV19 and J usage is TRBJ1-1; D remains unclear. Trimming pared 3 bases from V and 1 base from J, leaving 12 bases between. The germline gives CDR1 LNHDA, CDR2 SQIVND (reference sequence). This CDR3 spans 15 amino acids.

This chain uses TRBV11-2 with TRBJ2-7, with D perhaps matching TRBD2 (5 bases). The germline gives CDR1 SGHAT, CDR2 FQNNGV. The CDR3 has 13 amino acids. Trimming removed 5 bases from V and 6 bases from J, with 14 bases in between. The CDR3 is CASSPLLRGEQYF. Written as DNA, the CDR3 is TGTGCCAGCAGCCCCCTTCTTCGGGGCGAGCAGTACTTC.